This TCR beta chain comes out of a study of shared clonotypes between healthy human individuals. Unsorted PBMC samples were amplified in replicate PCRs containing 250 to 350 ng DNA, some 30,000 T cell genomes. Per the original methods: In the immunoSEQ data, sequences were junction-only and lacked quality scores, so filtering differed. TCRdb's table, derived via immunoSEQ multiplex PCR, lists solely in-frame clones and lacks some. That table supplies the V and J calls and clone size; D and trimming were determined from the DNA. The sample carries about 520,000 clones, about 72% recorded once. The CDR3 is 13 residues long. Trimming took off 7 bases at V and 4 bases at J, with 11 bases between the two ends. CDR1 and CDR2 from the germline V gene are SNHLY and FYNNEI. Study donors comprised healthy, HIV-negative adults devoid of recent acute infection or vaccination. When samples were unsorted, 70 million to 95 million PBMCs were used for genomic DNA.

The source material was PBMCs. The chain links TRBV2 to TRBJ1-5; D is unclear. The clonotype was recovered from a woman aged 40 to 50 in good health. Some clones in this sample may be carry-over from other donors' samples. The CDR3 loop reads CASTPDLNQPQHF. The CDR3 DNA sequence: TGTGCCAGCACCCCGGACCTTAATCAGCCCCAGCATTTT.